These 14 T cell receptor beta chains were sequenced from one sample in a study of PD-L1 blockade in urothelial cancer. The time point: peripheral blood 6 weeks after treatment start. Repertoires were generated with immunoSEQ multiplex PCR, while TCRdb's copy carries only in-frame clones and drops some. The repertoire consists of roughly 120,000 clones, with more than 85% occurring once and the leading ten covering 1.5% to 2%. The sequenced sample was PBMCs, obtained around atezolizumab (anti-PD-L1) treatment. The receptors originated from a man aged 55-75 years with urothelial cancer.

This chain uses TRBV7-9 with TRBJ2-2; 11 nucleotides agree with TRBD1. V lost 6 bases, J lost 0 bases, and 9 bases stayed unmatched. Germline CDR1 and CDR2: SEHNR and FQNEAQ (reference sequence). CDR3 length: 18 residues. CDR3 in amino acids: CASRSDRGQSSNTGELFF. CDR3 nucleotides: TGTGCCAGCAGGTCGGACAGGGGGCAATCTTCGAACACCGGGGAGCTGTTTTTT.

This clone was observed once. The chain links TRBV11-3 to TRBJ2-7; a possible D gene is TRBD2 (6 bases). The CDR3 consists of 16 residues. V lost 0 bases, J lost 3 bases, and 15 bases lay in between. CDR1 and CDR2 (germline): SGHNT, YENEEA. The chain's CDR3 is CASSLDLTGGFYEQYF. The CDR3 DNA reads TGTGCCAGCAGCTTAGATCTAACAGGAGGGTTCTACGAGCAGTACTTC.

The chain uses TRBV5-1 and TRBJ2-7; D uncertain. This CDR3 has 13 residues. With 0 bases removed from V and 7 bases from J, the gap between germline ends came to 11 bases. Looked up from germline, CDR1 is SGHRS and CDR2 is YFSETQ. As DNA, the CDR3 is TGCGCCAGCAGCTTGGACATAAAAGAAGAGCAGTACTTC. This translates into CASSLDIKEEQYF.

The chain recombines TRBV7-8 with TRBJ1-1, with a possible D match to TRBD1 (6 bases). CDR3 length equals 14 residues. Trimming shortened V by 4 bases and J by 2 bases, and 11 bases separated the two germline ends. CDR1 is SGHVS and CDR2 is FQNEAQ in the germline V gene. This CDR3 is CASSSKGENTEAFF. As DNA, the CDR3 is TGTGCCAGCAGCTCAAAGGGGGAAAACACTGAAGCTTTCTTT.

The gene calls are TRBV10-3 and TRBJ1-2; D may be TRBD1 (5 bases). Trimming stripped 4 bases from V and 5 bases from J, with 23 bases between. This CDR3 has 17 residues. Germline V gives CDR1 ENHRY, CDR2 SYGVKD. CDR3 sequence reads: CAISANLGTVVGYGYTF. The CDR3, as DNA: TGTGCCATCAGTGCCAATCTTGGGACTGTCGTAGGGTATGGCTACACCTTC.

CDR3 DNA sequence: TGCGCCAGCAGTCAATCGACAGGGAGTCCCTACGAGCAGTACTTC. Translating gives CASSQSTGSPYEQYF. The chain couples TRBV23-1 to TRBJ2-7, with 7 bases that match TRBD1. TRBV23-1 is an ORF; its function is uncertain. The CDR3 is 15 amino acids. The trim removed 0 bases at V and 2 bases at J, leaving 4 bases unmatched.

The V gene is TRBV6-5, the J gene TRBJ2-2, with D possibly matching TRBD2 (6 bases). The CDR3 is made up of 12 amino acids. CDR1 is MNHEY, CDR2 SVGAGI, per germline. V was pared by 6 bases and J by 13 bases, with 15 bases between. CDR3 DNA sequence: TGTGCCAGCAGAATCGGGACGGGAGTGCTGTTTTTT. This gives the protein CASRIGTGVLFF.

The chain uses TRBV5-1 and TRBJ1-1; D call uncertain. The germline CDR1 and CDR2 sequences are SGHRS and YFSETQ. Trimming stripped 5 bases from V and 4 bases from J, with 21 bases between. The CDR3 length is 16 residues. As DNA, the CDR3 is TGCGCCAGCAGGCCGGGATTGGGAGATGGGAGCACTGAAGCTTTCTTT. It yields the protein CASRPGLGDGSTEAFF.

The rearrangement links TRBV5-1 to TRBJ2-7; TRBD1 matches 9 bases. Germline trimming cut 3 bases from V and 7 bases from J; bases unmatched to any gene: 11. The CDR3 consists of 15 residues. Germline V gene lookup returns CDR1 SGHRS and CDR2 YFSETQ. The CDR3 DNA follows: TGCGCCAGCAGCTCCCCGGGACAGGGTTTTTTAGAGCAGTACTTC. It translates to CASSSPGQGFLEQYF.

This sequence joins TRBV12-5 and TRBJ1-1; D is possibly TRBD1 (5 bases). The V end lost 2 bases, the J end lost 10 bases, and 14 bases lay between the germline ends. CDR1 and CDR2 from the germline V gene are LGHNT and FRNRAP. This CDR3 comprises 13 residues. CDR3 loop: CASGLIPREGAFF. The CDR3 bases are TGTGCTAGTGGTTTGATACCCAGGGAGGGAGCTTTCTTT.

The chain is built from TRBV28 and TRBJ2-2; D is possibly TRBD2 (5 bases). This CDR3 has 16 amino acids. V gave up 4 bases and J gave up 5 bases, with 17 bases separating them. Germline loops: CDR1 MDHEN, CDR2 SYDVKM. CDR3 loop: CASSYPAGQRTGELFF. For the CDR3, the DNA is TGTGCCAGCAGTTATCCGGCGGGCCAAAGGACCGGGGAGCTGTTTTTT. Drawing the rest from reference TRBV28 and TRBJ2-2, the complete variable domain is DVKVTQSSRYLVKRTGEKVFLECVQDMDHENMFWYRQDPGLGLRLIYFSYDVKMKEKGDIPEGYSVSREKKERFSLILESASTNQTSMYLCASSYPAGQRTGELFFGEGSRLTVL.

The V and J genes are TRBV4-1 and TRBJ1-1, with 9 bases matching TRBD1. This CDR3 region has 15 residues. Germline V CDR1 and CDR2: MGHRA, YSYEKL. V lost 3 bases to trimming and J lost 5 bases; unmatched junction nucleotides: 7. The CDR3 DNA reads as TGCGCCAGCAGCCAGGGGGGACAGGGAGAAACTGAAGCTTTCTTT. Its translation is CASSQGGQGETEAFF.

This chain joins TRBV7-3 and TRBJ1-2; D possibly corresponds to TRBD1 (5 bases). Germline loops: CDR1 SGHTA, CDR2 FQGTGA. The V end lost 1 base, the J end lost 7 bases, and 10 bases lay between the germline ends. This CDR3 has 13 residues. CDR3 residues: CASSLKPGFGYTF. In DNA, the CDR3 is TGTGCCAGCAGCTTAAAGCCAGGGTTTGGCTACACCTTC.

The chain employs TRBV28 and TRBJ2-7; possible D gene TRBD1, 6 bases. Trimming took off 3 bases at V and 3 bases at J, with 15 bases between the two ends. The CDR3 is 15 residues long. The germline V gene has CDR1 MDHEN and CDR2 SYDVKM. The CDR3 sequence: CASSFLGTRNYEQYF. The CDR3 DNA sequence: TGTGCCAGCAGTTTCCTGGGGACACGAAACTACGAGCAGTACTTC.